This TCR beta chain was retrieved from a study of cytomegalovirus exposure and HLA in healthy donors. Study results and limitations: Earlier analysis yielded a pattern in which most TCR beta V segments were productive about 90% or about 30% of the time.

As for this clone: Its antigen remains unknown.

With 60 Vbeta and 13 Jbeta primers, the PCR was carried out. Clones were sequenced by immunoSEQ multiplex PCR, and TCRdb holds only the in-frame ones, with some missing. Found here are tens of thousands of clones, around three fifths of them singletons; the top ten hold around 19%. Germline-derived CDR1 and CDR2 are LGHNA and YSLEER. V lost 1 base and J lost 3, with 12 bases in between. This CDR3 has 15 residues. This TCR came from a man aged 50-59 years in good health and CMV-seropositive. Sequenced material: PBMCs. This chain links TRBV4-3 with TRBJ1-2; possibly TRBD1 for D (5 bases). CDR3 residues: CASSQAVTGYYGYTF. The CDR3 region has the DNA TGCGCCAGCAGCCAAGCTGTAACAGGCTACTATGGCTACACCTTC.